This entry lists 25 T cell receptor beta chains sequenced from one sample in a study of blood T cell repertoires in COVID-19. Generated by immunoSEQ multiplex PCR, the TCRdb table keeps only in-frame clones and is missing some. The profile shows 240,000 or so clones, 82% of them singletons. The source material was peripheral blood. All receptors come from an older woman with active or convalescent COVID-19.

V gene TRBV20-1 combines with J gene TRBJ1-2, with D perhaps matching TRBD1 (5 bases). The CDR3 sequence is 11 residues long. Trimming pared 3 bases from V and 5 bases from J, leaving 7 bases between. Germline CDR1 DFQATT, CDR2 SNEGSKA (reference sequence). In DNA, the CDR3 is TGCAGTGCTAGGACAGAATATGGCTACACCTTC. The encoded protein is CSARTEYGYTF.

V and J are TRBV10-1 and TRBJ2-3; 9 positions match TRBD1. The J segment lost 6 bases and the V segment lost 5 bases, leaving 6 bases of the junction unmatched. Germline lookup yields CDR1 WNHNN and CDR2 SYGVQD (reference sequence). The CDR3 has 14 amino acids. The CDR3 protein is CASSRDRAGDTQYF. CDR3 DNA sequence: TGCGCCAGCAGTAGGGACAGGGCGGGGGATACGCAGTATTTT.

This clone was seen a single time. The gene calls are TRBV30 and TRBJ1-3; D is perhaps TRBD1 (5 bases). The CDR3 length is 14 residues. Germline V gene sequence: CDR1 GTSNPN, CDR2 SVGIG (reference sequence). V shed 2 bases and J shed 1 base, with 9 bases lying between them. The CDR3 nucleotides are TGTGCCTGGAGTATGGGGCTATCTGGAAACACCATATATTTT. This codes for CAWSMGLSGNTIYF.

This sequence joins TRBV6-5 and TRBJ2-7; 7 positions agree with TRBD1. The germline V gene encodes CDR1 MNHEY and CDR2 SVGAGI. This CDR3 spans 16 amino acids. J gave up 7 bases and V 0 bases, and 12 bases lay outside the gene matches. The CDR3 DNA reads TGTGCCAGCAGTTACTCGATAGGGCAGGGGGAGAGGGAGCAGTACTTC. The encoded protein is CASSYSIGQGEREQYF.

This clone was recorded once. The chain combines TRBV19 with TRBJ1-4; D unresolved. Per the germline V gene, CDR1 is LNHDA and CDR2 is SQIVND (reference sequence). Trimming pared 6 bases from V and 0 bases from J, leaving 14 bases between. This CDR3 region has 16 residues. The CDR3 loop reads CASRLTTGSTNEKLFF. Written as DNA, the CDR3 is TGTGCCAGTAGACTAACGACGGGGTCAACTAATGAAAAACTGTTTTTT. The full variable domain, rest sourced from reference TRBV19 and TRBJ1-4, is DGGITQSPKYLFRKEGQNVTLSCEQNLNHDAMYWYRQDPGQGLRLIYYSQIVNDFQKGDIAEGYSVSREKKESFPLTVTSAQKNPTAFYLCASRLTTGSTNEKLFFGSGTQLSVL.

The chain uses TRBV30 and TRBJ2-5; 9 bases fit TRBD2. This CDR3 comprises 15 residues. Germline trimming cut 3 bases from V and 5 bases from J; bases unmatched to any gene: 10. CDR1 and CDR2 (germline): GTSNPN, SVGIG (reference sequence). CDR3: CAWSPRGGAWETQYF. In nucleotides, the CDR3 is TGTGCCTGGAGCCCGCGCGGGGGGGCCTGGGAGACCCAGTACTTC.

The chain uses TRBV19 and TRBJ2-7; D remains ambiguous. The CDR3 has 17 amino acids. Trimming removed 3 bases at V and 3 bases at J, with 21 bases between. Germline loops: CDR1 LNHDA, CDR2 SQIVND (reference sequence). The CDR3 DNA reads as TGTGCCAGTAGTATTCCGAATCGACAAAGTCTATTCTACGAGCAGTACTTC. Protein product: CASSIPNRQSLFYEQYF.

CDR3 sequence (DNA): TGTGCCAGCAGCTTAGTGGGGGACACGGACCCGCAGTATTTT. Amino acid sequence: CASSLVGDTDPQYF. The chain has TRBV7-6 and TRBJ2-3, with a weak D call TRBD1 (6 bases). Trimming removed 1 base from V and 10 bases from J, with 15 bases in between. CDR1 SGHVS and CDR2 FNYEAQ come from the germline V gene. The CDR3 runs to 14 residues. The complete variable domain, with remaining parts taken from reference TRBV7-6 and TRBJ2-3, reads GAGVSQSPRYKVTKRGQDVALRCDPISGHVSLYWYRQALGQGPEFLTYFNYEAQQDKSGLPNDRFSAERPEGSISTLTIQRTEQRDSAMYRCASSLVGDTDPQYFGPGTRLTVL.

The chain combines TRBV12-2 with TRBJ2-3; the D call in the table, TRBD1, was not verified against the DNA. TRBV12-2 is assigned pseudogene status. This CDR3 has 18 amino acids. The CDR3 nucleotides are TGTGCAAGTCGCTTAGCGTTGGACAGGTCAACGAGCACAGATACGCAGTATTTT. Translated: CASRLALDRSTSTDTQYF.

This sequence joins TRBV10-3 and TRBJ2-7; 9 bases match TRBD2. Trimming removed 1 base from V and 3 bases from J; junction bases left unmatched: 4. This CDR3 region has 15 residues. CDR1 is ENHRY, CDR2 SYGVKD, per germline. This CDR3 reads CAISEWDSGGYEQYF. The CDR3 nucleotides are TGTGCCATCAGTGAGTGGGATAGCGGGGGCTACGAGCAGTACTTC.

This clone was seen a handful of times. This chain uses TRBV14 with TRBJ1-6; TRBD1 matches at 7 bases. From germline, CDR1 is SGHDN and CDR2 FVKESK. J lost 7 bases, V lost 4 bases, and 4 bases had no gene match. The CDR3 runs 14 residues. The DNA for the CDR3 is TGTGCCAGCAGCCTACTGACAGGGAATTCACCCCTCCACTTT. Protein sequence: CASSLLTGNSPLHF.

This clone was counted a few times. This chain links TRBV6-5 with TRBJ1-3; D gene uncertain. V gave up 7 bases and J gave up 0 bases, with 13 bases separating them. Germline V gene lookup returns CDR1 MNHEY and CDR2 SVGAGI. The CDR3 is made up of 15 amino acids. The CDR3 spells CASTLSVSSGNTIYF. CDR3 sequence (DNA): TGTGCCAGCACCCTGAGTGTTTCCTCTGGAAACACCATATATTTT.

Comment on this clone: The same CDR3 can be traced to other DNA sequences in this sample. The chain employs TRBV18 and TRBJ1-1; 9 bases are shared with TRBD1. The CDR3 consists of 14 residues. Unmatched junction bases numbered 3, after V lost 3 bases and J lost 4 bases. The V gene's germline CDR1 is KGHSH and CDR2 LQKENI. CDR3 sequence reads: CASSPLDRGTEAFF. CDR3 bases: TGTGCCAGCTCACCGCTGGACAGGGGCACTGAAGCTTTCTTT.

The chain carries TRBV18 and TRBJ1-4; TRBD1 agrees at 8 bases. This CDR3 is built from 18 residues. Germline V CDR1 and CDR2: KGHSH, LQKENI. Losses at the gene ends were 1 base for V and 5 bases for J; bases not matched to a gene: 12. CDR3 region: CASSPQVQQGGPNEKLFF. The CDR3 DNA reads TGTGCCAGCTCACCACAGGTCCAACAGGGGGGCCCGAATGAAAAACTGTTTTTT.

V and J are TRBV7-2 and TRBJ2-4; the D gene is possibly TRBD1 (6 bases). Per the germline V gene, CDR1 is SGHTA and CDR2 is FQGNSA. The CDR3 spans 15 residues. Trimming pared 2 bases from V and 5 bases from J, leaving 13 bases between. DNA for the CDR3: TGTGCCAGCAGCTTATGGGCAGGGGTACAAAACATTCAGTACTTC. Its translation: CASSLWAGVQNIQYF.

CDR3 coding DNA: TGTGCCAGCAGCTTAGGGCAGGGTGCCTACAATGAGCAGTTCTTC. It yields the protein CASSLGQGAYNEQFF. This chain connects TRBV7-9 to TRBJ2-1; D is perhaps TRBD1 (5 bases). The CDR3 has 15 amino acids. Germline V gene data show CDR1 as SEHNR and CDR2 as FQNEAQ (reference sequence). Trimming cost V 1 base and J 2 bases, with 9 bases left between them.

This sequence joins TRBV28 and TRBJ2-7; TRBD1 matches 7 bases. This CDR3 is 14 amino acids long. Unmatched junction bases numbered 13, after V lost 9 bases and J lost 5 bases. Per the germline V gene, CDR1 is MDHEN and CDR2 is SYDVKM. CDR3 loop: CASYQGGPLDEQYF. As DNA, the CDR3 is TGTGCCAGTTACCAAGGGGGCCCTTTGGACGAGCAGTACTTC.

In this sample, this clone turned up once. This rearrangement joins TRBV2 to TRBJ2-1, with D perhaps matching TRBD1 (6 bases). The V gene lost 5 bases and the J gene lost 9 bases, with 17 bases spanning the gap. Per germline, CDR1 SNHLY and CDR2 FYNNEI. The CDR3 contains 14 residues. The CDR3 here is CASSSGQLGAEQFF. Written as DNA, the CDR3 is TGTGCCAGCAGTTCAGGACAATTGGGGGCTGAGCAGTTCTTC.

The genes are TRBV30 and TRBJ2-7; D is unclear. Trimming cost V 1 base and J 6 bases, with 7 bases left between them. CDR3 length equals 11 residues. Per germline, CDR1 GTSNPN and CDR2 SVGIG (reference sequence). The CDR3 region has the DNA TGTGCCTGGAGTGGAGGCGTCGAGCAGTACTTC. Translated, it gives CAWSGGVEQYF.

The chain uses TRBV9 and TRBJ2-3; TRBD2 matches 8 bases. CDR1 and CDR2 from the germline V gene are SGDLS and YYNGEE. CDR3 length: 16 amino acids. Trimming at V came to 3 bases and at J to 2 bases, leaving 8 bases not matched to a gene. As DNA, the CDR3 is TGTGCCAGCAGCGGGGGTGCGGGGGGCCTCACAGATACGCAGTATTTT. It yields the protein CASSGGAGGLTDTQYF. The full variable domain, completed using reference TRBV9 and TRBJ2-3, is DSGVTQTPKHLITATGQRVTLRCSPRSGDLSVYWYQQSLDQGLQFLIQYYNGEERAKGNILERFSAQQFPDLHSELNLSSLELGDSALYFCASSGGAGGLTDTQYFGPGTRLTVL.

The chain joins TRBV3-1 (or the pseudogene TRBV3-2) to TRBJ1-3, with D possibly being TRBD1 (5 bases). This CDR3 contains 15 residues. Looked up from germline, CDR1 is LGHDT and CDR2 is YNNKEL (reference sequence). The V end lost 3 bases, the J end lost 0 bases, and 9 bases lay between the germline ends. CDR3 protein: CASSQGGSSGNTIYF. The DNA of the CDR3 is TGTGCCAGCAGCCAGGGGGGGTCCTCTGGAAACACCATATATTTT.

The rearrangement joins TRBV5-6 to TRBJ2-7; D may be TRBD2 (7 bases). Trimming cost V 1 base and J 0 bases, with 14 bases left between them. There are 16 residues in the CDR3. The V gene's germline CDR1 is SGHDT and CDR2 YYEEEE. CDR3 sequence: CASSLLEGGRSYEQYF. The CDR3 nucleotides are TGTGCCAGCAGCTTGTTGGAGGGGGGGCGCTCCTACGAGCAGTACTTC.

This sequence joins TRBV15 and TRBJ2-6; D is possibly TRBD1 (5 bases). Trimming removed 0 bases at V and 2 bases at J, with 11 bases between. Germline values: CDR1 LNHNV, CDR2 YYDKDF (reference sequence). The length of the CDR3 is 17 residues. This CDR3 is CATSRDPQGAGANVLTF. The CDR3, as DNA: TGTGCCACCAGCAGAGATCCCCAGGGTGCTGGGGCCAACGTCCTGACTTTC.

The sample holds a few counts of this clone. CDR3: CASSLRLEASYEQYF. CDR3 in DNA: TGCGCCAGCAGCCTCCGCCTCGAGGCTTCCTACGAGCAGTACTTC. The V call is TRBV4-3, the J call TRBJ2-7, with no clear D. The CDR3 length is 15 residues. Trimming pared 4 bases from V and 1 base from J, leaving 14 bases between. Germline-derived CDR1 and CDR2 are LGHNA and YSLEER.

This clone was observed a handful of times. This rearrangement joins TRBV7-6 to TRBJ1-1; the match to TRBD1 covers 8 bases. The CDR3 is made up of 15 amino acids. Looked up from germline, CDR1 is SGHVS and CDR2 is FNYEAQ. With 1 base clipped from V and 1 base from J, the junction kept 2 bases outside the gene matches. The CDR3 region has the DNA TGTGCCAGCAGCTTAGTGGACAGGGCGAACACTGAAGCTTTCTTT. This encodes CASSLVDRANTEAFF.